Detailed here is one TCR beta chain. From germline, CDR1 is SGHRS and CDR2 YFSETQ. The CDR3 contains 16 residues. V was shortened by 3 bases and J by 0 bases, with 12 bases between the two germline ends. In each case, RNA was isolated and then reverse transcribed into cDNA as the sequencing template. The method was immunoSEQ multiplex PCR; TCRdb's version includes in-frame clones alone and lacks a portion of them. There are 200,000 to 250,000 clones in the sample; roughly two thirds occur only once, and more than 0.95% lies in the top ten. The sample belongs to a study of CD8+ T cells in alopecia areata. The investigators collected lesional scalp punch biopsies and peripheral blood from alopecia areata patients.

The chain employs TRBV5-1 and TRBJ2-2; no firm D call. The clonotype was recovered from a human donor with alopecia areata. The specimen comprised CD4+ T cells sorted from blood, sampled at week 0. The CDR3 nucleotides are TGCGCCAGCAGCTCCCGAGGAGTCGCGAACACCGGGGAGCTGTTTTTT. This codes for CASSSRGVANTGELFF. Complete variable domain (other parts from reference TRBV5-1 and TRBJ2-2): KAGVTQTPRYLIKTRGQQVTLSCSPISGHRSVSWYQQTPGQGLQFLFEYFSETQRNKGNFPGRFSGRQFSNSRSEMNVSTLELGDSALYLCASSSRGVANTGELFFGEGSRLTVL.